This TCR beta chain was identified in a study of T cells after somatic rescue of genetic block. Germline CDR1 is GTSNPN and CDR2 is SVGIG (reference sequence). The CDR3 spans 16 residues. V was clipped by 5 bases and J by 4 bases; unmatched bases: 14. Using immunoSEQ multiplex PCR, the repertoire was profiled, and TCRdb retains in-frame clones only, with some absent. The sample gives more than 70,000 clones, just under 90% of which show up once; roughly 1.7% is in the top ten. The receptor comes from a woman aged 18-29 years. The rearrangement links TRBV30 to TRBJ1-1, with 9 bases aligning to TRBD1. Sequenced: peripheral blood mononuclear cells (PBMCs). The CDR3, as DNA: TGTGCCTGGGGACAGGGGCTATCCCCGGGGAGCACTGAAGCTTTCTTT. It specifies CAWGQGLSPGSTEAFF.